This TCR beta chain stems from a study of T cells after yellow fever vaccination. Study-level background: Fractions low in cell number were prepared with SMART-Seq v4 Ultra Low Input.

They built TCR cDNA with 5'RACE template switching, a step that put in a universal primer site and UMIs. TCRdb itself ran the 5' RACE reads through MiXCR, one entry per CDR3 protein. The profile shows 200,000 to 300,000 distinct CDR3 sequences, more than 3.5% of them singletons. This clonotype was observed a few times. Here the sequenced sample was PBMCs, taken 15 days after the yellow fever booster vaccination. The receptor's source is a man between 18 and 35 years old who received the YFV17D yellow fever vaccine.

The CDR3 nucleotides read TGTGCCAGCAGCCTCGGACAGAGCACCAGCAATCAGCCCCAGCATTTT. This gives the protein CASSLGQSTSNQPQHF. The chain employs TRBV3-1 and TRBJ1-5; TRBD1 might be the D (6 bases). The CDR3 runs to 16 residues. The germline V gene has CDR1 LGHDT and CDR2 YNNKEL (reference sequence). V lost 4 bases, J lost 1 base, and 14 bases lay in between.